Detailed here is one TCR beta chain. No antigen is known for it. The CDR3 sequence is 17 residues long. V lost 0 bases and J lost 6; bases outside the gene matches: 8. The germline V gene encodes CDR1 LNHDA and CDR2 SQIVND (reference sequence). This entry is derived from a study of fetal regulatory T cell absence and autoimmunity. General study findings and limits: In IPEX syndrome, oligoclonal enrichment was read as supporting prenatal antigen-driven autoimmunity in the pancreas. Pancreas TCRs were oligoclonally enriched versus cord blood, some clones over 85-fold.

This was a survey-level run. Using immunoSEQ multiplex PCR, the repertoire was profiled, and TCRdb retains in-frame clones only, with some absent. The repertoire has about 95,000 clones, about two thirds of them found once; the top ten carry 2%. Sequencing used pancreas tissue. The V and J genes are TRBV19 and TRBJ2-1; 10 bases fit TRBD2. This clonotype was sampled from a male donor with IPEX syndrome. The CDR3 sequence is CASSIDLGTSVFNEQFF. CDR3 bases: TGTGCCAGTAGTATAGATCTGGGGACTAGCGTTTTCAATGAGCAGTTCTTC.